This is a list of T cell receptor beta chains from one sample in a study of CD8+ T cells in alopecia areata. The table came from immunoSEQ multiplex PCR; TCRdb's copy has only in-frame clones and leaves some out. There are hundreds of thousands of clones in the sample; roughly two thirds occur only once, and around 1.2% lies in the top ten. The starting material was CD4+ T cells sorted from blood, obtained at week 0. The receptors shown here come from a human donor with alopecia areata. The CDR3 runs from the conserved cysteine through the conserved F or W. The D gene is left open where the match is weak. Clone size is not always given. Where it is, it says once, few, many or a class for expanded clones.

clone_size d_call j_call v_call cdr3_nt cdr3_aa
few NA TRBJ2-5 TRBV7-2 TGTGCCAGCAGCCTCAGCTTGGGAGAGACCCAGTACTTC CASSLSLGETQYF
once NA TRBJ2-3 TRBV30 TGTGCCTGGAGCCCTCCATGGGGGGCGGACACAGATACGCAGTATTTT CAWSPPWGADTDTQYF
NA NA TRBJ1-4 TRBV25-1 TGTGCCAGCAGTGAGGGGGCAACTAATGAAAAACTGTTTTTT CASSEGATNEKLFF
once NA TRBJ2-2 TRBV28 TGTGCCAGCAGTTCCGGCCAGAACACCGGGGAGCTGTTTTTT CASSSGQNTGELFF
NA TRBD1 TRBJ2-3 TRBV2 TGTGCCAGCAGTGGGACAGGGGGTAGAGGAGATACGCAGTATTTT CASSGTGGRGDTQYF
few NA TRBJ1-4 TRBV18 TGTGCCAGCTCACCACCCGGGGATAGCGAAAAACTGTTTTTT CASSPPGDSEKLFF
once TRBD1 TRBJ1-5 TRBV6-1 TGTGCCAGCAGGAAAGGACAGGGTCCGCAGCCCCAGCATTTT CASRKGQGPQPQHF
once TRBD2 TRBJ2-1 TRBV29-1 TGCAGCGTTGAACGGGGGGTGCTCTACAATGAGCAGTTCTTC CSVERGVLYNEQFF
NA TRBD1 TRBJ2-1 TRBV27 TGTGCCAGCAGTTTATTGTCAGGGGGATTGTACAATGAGCAGTTCTTC CASSLLSGGLYNEQFF
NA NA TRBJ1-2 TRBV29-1 TGCAGCGTTGGGCAAACAGATAACTATGGCTACACCTTC CSVGQTDNYGYTF
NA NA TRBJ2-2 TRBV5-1 TGCGCCAGCAGCTTGACCGGGGGCGCGGACACCGGGGAGCTGTTTTTT CASSLTGGADTGELFF
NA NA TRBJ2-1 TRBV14 TGTGCCAGCAGCCAAAGGGTCGCCTACAATGAGCAGTTCTTC CASSQRVAYNEQFF
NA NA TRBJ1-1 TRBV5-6 TGTGCCAGCAGTTACAGGTTCCCAGGGAACACTGAAGCTTTCTTT CASSYRFPGNTEAFF
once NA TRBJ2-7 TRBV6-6 TGTGCCAGCAAGGCCGGACCTTACGAGCAGTACTTC CASKAGPYEQYF
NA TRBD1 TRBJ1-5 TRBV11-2 TGTGCCAGCAGCCTCACAGGGGTCGAGGGCAATCAGCCCCAGCATTTT CASSLTGVEGNQPQHF
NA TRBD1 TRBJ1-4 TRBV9 TGTGCCAGCAGCGCGGACAGGGGGTATGAAAAACTGTTTTTT CASSADRGYEKLFF
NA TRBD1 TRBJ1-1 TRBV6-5 TGTGCCAGCAAGTACAGGGGGTACGGTGAAGCTTTCTTT CASKYRGYGEAFF
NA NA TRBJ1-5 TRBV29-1 TGCAGCGTTGGGACTTCCCGGGAGCCCCAGCATTTT CSVGTSREPQHF
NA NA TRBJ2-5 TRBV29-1 TGCAGCGTTGGGCTGGGCGTCGAGACCCAGTACTTC CSVGLGVETQYF
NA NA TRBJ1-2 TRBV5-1 TGCGCCAGCAGCTTGGCCAGGAGTTATGGCTACACCTTC CASSLARSYGYTF
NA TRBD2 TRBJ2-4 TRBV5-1 TGCGCCAGCAGCTTGGTGGCCCGGCGGGGGGGCGAAGGCAAAAACATTCAGTACTTC CASSLVARRGGEGKNIQYF
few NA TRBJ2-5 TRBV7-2 TGTGCCAGCAGCTTAGGCCTTACGGCCGGCCAAGAGACCCAGTACTTC CASSLGLTAGQETQYF
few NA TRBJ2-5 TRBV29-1 TGCAGCGTTGCCCCTCCCTACCAAGAGACCCAGTACTTC CSVAPPYQETQYF
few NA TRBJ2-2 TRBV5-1 TGCGCCAGCAGCTTGTGGCAGGCGAACACCGGGGAGCTGTTTTTT CASSLWQANTGELFF
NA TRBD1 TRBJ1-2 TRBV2 TGTGCCAGCAGACGTTCTTTGACAGGGTACGGCTACACCTTC CASRRSLTGYGYTF
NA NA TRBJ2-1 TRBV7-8 TGTGCCAGCACCAGAGTCGGGCGGGGCATGAATAATGAGCAGTTCTTC CASTRVGRGMNNEQFF
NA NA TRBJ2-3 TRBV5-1 TGCGCCAGCAGCTTGAATCCGGCGGTGGCGGACGGGGCAGATACGCAGTATTTT CASSLNPAVADGADTQYF
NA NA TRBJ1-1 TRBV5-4 TGTGCCAGCAGCTTGGAGACCAGGGGCACTGAAGCTTTCTTT CASSLETRGTEAFF
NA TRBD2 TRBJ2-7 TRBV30 TGTGCCTGGGGGAGGGCCACCTACGAGCAGTACTTC CAWGRATYEQYF
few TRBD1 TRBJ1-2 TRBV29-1 TGCAGCGATAAGGGGGCTGAGAACTATGGCTACACCTTC CSDKGAENYGYTF
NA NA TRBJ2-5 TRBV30 TGTGCCTGGAATCCAGGGAGGGAGACCCAGTACTTC CAWNPGRETQYF
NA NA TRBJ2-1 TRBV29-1 TGCAGCGTTGACCTAGCGAGGCATGAGCAGTTCTTC CSVDLARHEQFF
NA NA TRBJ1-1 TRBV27 TGTGCCAGCGGGTATGGGCAGGGAGGCACTGAAGCTTTCTTT CASGYGQGGTEAFF
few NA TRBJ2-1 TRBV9 TGTGCCAGCAGCGTCTCCGGGTTGAATGAGCAGTTCTTC CASSVSGLNEQFF
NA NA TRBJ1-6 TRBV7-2 TGTGCCAGCATACCGAACCAGGGGTATAATTCACCCCTCCACTTT CASIPNQGYNSPLHF
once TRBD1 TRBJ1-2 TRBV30 TGTGCCTGGAGCCACGACAGGGAATTGGGCTACACCTTC CAWSHDRELGYTF
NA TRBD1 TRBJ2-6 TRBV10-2 TGCGCCAGCACCCGACAGGGGGCCTCTGGGGCCAACGTCCTGACTTTC CASTRQGASGANVLTF
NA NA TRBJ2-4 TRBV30 TGTGCCTGGAGTGGTACACTAGCCAAAAACATTCAGTACTTC CAWSGTLAKNIQYF
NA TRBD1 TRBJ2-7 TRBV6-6 TGTGCCAGCAGTTACCCCGGACAGGGACGGGTGCGCGAGCAGTACTTC CASSYPGQGRVREQYF
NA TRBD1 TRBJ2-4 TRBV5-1 TGCGCCAGCAGCATTACAGGGGGCGCGTCCAAAAACATTCAGTACTTC CASSITGGASKNIQYF
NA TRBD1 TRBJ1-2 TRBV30 TGTGCCTGGAGTGTACAGGGGGCATATGGCTACACCTTC CAWSVQGAYGYTF
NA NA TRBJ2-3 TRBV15 TGTGCCACCAGCCCGCCCGAGGAGGATACGCAGTATTTT CATSPPEEDTQYF
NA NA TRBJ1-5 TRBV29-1 TGCAGCGTGACCACAGGGCCTGCTGCAGGCGTCAATCAGCCCCAGCATTTT CSVTTGPAAGVNQPQHF
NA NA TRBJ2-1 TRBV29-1 TGCAGCGGAATATTCGATAGCTCCTACAATGAGCAGTTCTTC CSGIFDSSYNEQFF
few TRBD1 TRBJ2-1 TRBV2 TGTGCCAGCAGTGAACAGGGACAGGGTAATGAGCAGTTCTTC CASSEQGQGNEQFF